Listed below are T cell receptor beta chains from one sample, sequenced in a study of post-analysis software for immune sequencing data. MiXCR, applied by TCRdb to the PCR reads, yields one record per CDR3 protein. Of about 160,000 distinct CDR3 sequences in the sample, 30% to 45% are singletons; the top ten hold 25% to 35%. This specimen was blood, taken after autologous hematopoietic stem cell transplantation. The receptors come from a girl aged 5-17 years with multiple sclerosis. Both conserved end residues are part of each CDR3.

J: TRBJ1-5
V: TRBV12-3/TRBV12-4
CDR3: CASSSGRRGQPQHF

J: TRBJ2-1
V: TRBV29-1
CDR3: CSVEIWDSPYNEQFF

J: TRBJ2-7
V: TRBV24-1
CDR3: CATSDVTSGGPDEQYF

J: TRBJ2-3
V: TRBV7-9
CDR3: CASSFISLPDTQYF

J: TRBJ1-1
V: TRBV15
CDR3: CATSTDRGANTEAFF

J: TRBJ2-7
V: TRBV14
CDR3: CASSQGGRPIWYEQYF

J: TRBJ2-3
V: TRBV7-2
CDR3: CASSLGLAADTQYF

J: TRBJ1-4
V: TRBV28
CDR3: CASGGGLEKLFF

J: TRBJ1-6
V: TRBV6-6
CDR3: CASNRDSPLHF

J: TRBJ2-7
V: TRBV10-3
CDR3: CAIRPRDRDTYEQYF

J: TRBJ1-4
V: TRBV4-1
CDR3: CASSQEVLEKLFF

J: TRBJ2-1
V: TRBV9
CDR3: CASSKQAGVYYNEQFF

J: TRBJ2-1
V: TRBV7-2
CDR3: CASSFLDLFWEGYNEQFF

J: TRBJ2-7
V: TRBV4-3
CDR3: CASSQSLAGWAYEQYF

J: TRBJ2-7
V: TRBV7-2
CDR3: CASSLGPSFSYEQYF

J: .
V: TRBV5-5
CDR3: CASSLAAGQETQFF

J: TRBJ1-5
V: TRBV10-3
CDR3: CAISGRAPEESPQHF

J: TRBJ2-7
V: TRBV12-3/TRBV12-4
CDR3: CASSLGSSGRGDYEQYF

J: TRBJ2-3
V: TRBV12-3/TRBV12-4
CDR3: CASSLRGREVTDTQYF

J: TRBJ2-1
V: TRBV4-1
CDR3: CASSQGPRASGRVYNEQFF

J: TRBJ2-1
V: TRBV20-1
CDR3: CSAERQSNEQFF

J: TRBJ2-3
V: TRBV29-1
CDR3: CSVEDPGRGLNTQYF

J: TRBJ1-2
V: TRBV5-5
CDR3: CASSLDRTGYTF

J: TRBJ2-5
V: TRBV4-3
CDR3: CASSQDGRSQETQYF

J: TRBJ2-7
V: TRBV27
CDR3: CASSATAAGEQYF

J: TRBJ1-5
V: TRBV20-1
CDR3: CSAARQGNQPQHF

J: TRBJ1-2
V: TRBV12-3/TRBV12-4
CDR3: CASSLDGTGGRYGYTF

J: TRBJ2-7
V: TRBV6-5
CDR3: CASSNSGSPYEQYF

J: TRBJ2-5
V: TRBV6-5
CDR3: CASSYSSAWEQYF

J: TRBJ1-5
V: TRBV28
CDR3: CASNPDWGNQPQHF

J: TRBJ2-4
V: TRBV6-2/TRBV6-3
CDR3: CASSPGGLAKNIQYF

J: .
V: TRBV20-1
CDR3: CSASGGIQETQYF

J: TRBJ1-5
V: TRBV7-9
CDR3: CASSPRRGQPQHF